The rows below give T cell receptor beta chains drawn from one sample of a study of healthy donors' naive CD4 and CD8 T cells. TCRdb fed the reads into MiXCR, producing one record per CDR3 protein. The sample has 150,000 to 200,000 distinct CDR3 sequences, nearly 75% seen once; the top ten hold roughly 2.4%. Sequencing was performed on naive CD4+ and CD8+ T cells sorted from blood, pooled from several donors. The receptors originated from a pool of human donors in good health; the sample pools cells from several healthy donors. Both conserved end residues are trimmed from each CDR3.

CDR3,J,V
SVVEAIGDGNTIY,TRBJ1-3,TRBV29-1
SVEGRLHAAEAF,TRBJ1-1,TRBV29-1
SVEGLTNYGYT,TRBJ1-2,TRBV29-1
ASSFKGGRRRAF,TRBJ1-1,TRBV6-5
ASTGSQNYGYT,TRBJ1-2,TRBV7-2
ASSIVTGKTNQPQH,TRBJ1-5,TRBV19
ASTVGLAGARGQF,TRBJ2-1,TRBV6-1
ASSLYGGAYGYT,TRBJ1-2,TRBV27
SVDPGTEGTQY,TRBJ2-5,TRBV29-1
SIFTGSGLDEQF,TRBJ2-1,TRBV29-1
ASIKTRPNEQF,TRBJ2-1,TRBV6-5
ASRSVDGSSYEQY,TRBJ2-7,TRBV5-1
ASSNSPRDEQY,TRBJ2-7,TRBV5-6
SAQYYSGANVLT,TRBJ2-6,TRBV20-1
SVLGYQETQY,TRBJ2-5,TRBV29-1
ASSSLSGDNEQF,TRBJ2-1,TRBV13
SARGDRGSTDTQY,TRBJ2-3,TRBV29-1
ASSYPPRGETQY,TRBJ2-5,TRBV6-6
SVGAIDTQY,TRBJ2-3,TRBV29-1
SVERRGQNSEQF,TRBJ2-1,TRBV29-1
NSQSGGSTDTQY,TRBJ2-3,TRBV29-1
ASSFGNRGLGNEQF,TRBJ2-1,TRBV5-1
SVESGRTYEQY,TRBJ2-7,TRBV29-1
ASSLLPDNEQF,TRBJ2-1,TRBV5-5
ASSPTGRTDTQY,TRBJ2-3,TRBV19
ASSYLARAEAF,TRBJ1-1,TRBV6-5
ASSQDSLAGANEQF,TRBJ2-1,TRBV4-2
ASSGQGDTEAF,TRBJ1-1,TRBV19
ASSLDRAVGTQY,TRBJ2-5,TRBV7-8
ASSTSMNTEAF,TRBJ1-1,TRBV11-2
ASSIQGAYNEQF,TRBJ2-1,TRBV19
ASIGGGARADTQY,TRBJ2-3,TRBV27
ASSQYSLAEHDEQF,TRBJ2-1,TRBV4-2
ASSPDRHYGYT,TRBJ1-2,TRBV4-2
ATTPAEGSNTEAF,TRBJ1-1,TRBV10-3
SVSGTGAGEQY,TRBJ2-7,TRBV29-1
ASFLLLEAF,TRBJ1-1,TRBV6-1
ASSEGGDYGYT,TRBJ1-2,TRBV10-2
ASSRGREYEQY,TRBJ2-7,TRBV25-1
ASSLLGSSIEAF,TRBJ1-1,TRBV27
ASSIQGDQPQH,TRBJ1-5,TRBV19
ASRAGNYGYT,TRBJ1-2,TRBV12-3/TRBV12-4
ASSLVGSTDTQY,TRBJ2-3,TRBV5-6
ASSLGQRYGYT,TRBJ1-2,TRBV6-5
SVGLAGGPVYEQY,TRBJ2-7,TRBV29-1
SATSGRSDTQY,TRBJ2-3,TRBV29-1
ASSSWTQYEQY,TRBJ2-7,TRBV12-3/TRBV12-4
SGNRGNEQF,TRBJ2-1,TRBV29-1
ASSIMDLPNQPQH,TRBJ1-5,TRBV19